The entry below gives a single T cell receptor beta chain sequence along with its context. The CDR3 has 11 amino acids. Germline CDR1 and CDR2: SGHVS and FQNEAQ. Trimming took 8 bases from V and 9 from J, leaving 11 bases between them. The record originates from a study of cytomegalovirus exposure and HLA in healthy donors. Here immunoSEQ multiplex PCR was the method, and the copy in TCRdb shows in-frame clones only, minus some. This sample carries more than 250,000 clones, roughly 90% of them seen once, and the ten largest clones take 0.95% to 1.5%. The gene calls are TRBV7-8 and TRBJ2-1, with a possible D match to TRBD2 (5 bases). The origin of this receptor is a woman aged 25 to 39 in good health and CMV-seropositive. The material sequenced was PBMCs. For the CDR3, the DNA is TGTGCCAGCGGGCTAGCCTTTGAGCAGTTCTTC. Its translation: CASGLAFEQFF.